A selection of T cell receptor beta chains follows, all from one sample in a study of OX40 agonist ivuxolimab in advanced cancers. The data were produced by immunoSEQ multiplex PCR, yet TCRdb's version contains in-frame clones alone and is incomplete. The table has tens of thousands of clones, about 87% seen once. Sequences were derived from CD4+ or CD8+ T cells sorted from blood, sampled in a trial of the OX40 agonist ivuxolimab. These receptors were collected from an adult with an advanced solid tumor such as melanoma, head and neck, liver or kidney cancer. The CDR3 runs from the conserved cysteine through the conserved F or W. The D gene is left open where the match is weak. Not all rows give a size; the values are once, few, many and, for expanded clones, a class.

abundance	len	d_gene	v_gene	j_gene	CDR3aa	CDR3nt
once	14	.	TRBV5-1	TRBJ1-2	CASSLEAQNYGYTF	TGCGCCAGCAGCTTGGAGGCACAAAACTATGGCTACACCTTC
few	13	.	TRBV29-1	TRBJ1-5	CSVLDGFNQPQHF	TGCAGCGTCCTAGACGGCTTCAATCAGCCCCAGCATTTT
.	12	.	TRBV30	TRBJ2-1	CAWNGGGNEQFF	TGTGCCTGGAATGGGGGAGGCAATGAGCAGTTCTTC
.	14	.	TRBV5-6	TRBJ2-3	CASSERGSTDTQYF	TGTGCCAGCAGCGAGAGAGGGTCCACAGATACGCAGTATTTT
.	16	TRBD1	TRBV11-3	TRBJ2-7	CASSPRLDRGGYEQYF	TGTGCCAGCAGCCCACGCCTCGACAGGGGGGGCTACGAGCAGTACTTC
once	16	.	TRBV6-1	TRBJ2-2	CASSEAGATYTGELFF	TGTGCCAGCAGTGAAGCGGGAGCAACCTACACCGGGGAGCTGTTTTTT
.	17	TRBD1	TRBV5-1	TRBJ2-7	CASSFDRENQGSYEQYF	TGCGCCAGCAGCTTTGACAGGGAGAATCAGGGGTCCTACGAGCAGTACTTC
.	13	.	TRBV5-1	TRBJ2-5	CASSYGTQETQYF	TGCGCCAGCAGCTACGGGACTCAAGAGACCCAGTACTTC
.	14	TRBD1	TRBV28	TRBJ1-4	CASSRTGLGEKLFF	TGTGCCAGCAGCAGGACAGGGTTAGGAGAAAAACTGTTTTTT
.	15	.	TRBV10-3	TRBJ1-4	CAISEDSTTNEKLFF	TGTGCCATCAGTGAAGACTCGACAACTAATGAAAAACTGTTTTTT
few	13	.	TRBV11-2	TRBJ1-1	CASSFGGGTEAFF	TGTGCCAGCAGCTTTGGGGGCGGAACTGAAGCTTTCTTT
.	14	.	TRBV6-6	TRBJ2-7	CASSSTGPQSEQYF	TGTGCCAGCAGTTCGACAGGTCCGCAGAGCGAGCAGTACTTC
once	14	TRBD2	TRBV11-2	TRBJ2-5	CASSAGLKQETQYF	TGTGCCAGCAGCGCGGGACTAAAACAAGAGACCCAGTACTTC
.	14	TRBD1	TRBV5-1	TRBJ2-7	CASSYRGSSYEQYF	TGCGCCAGCAGCTACAGGGGGAGTAGCTACGAGCAGTACTTC
.	16	.	TRBV9	TRBJ2-3	CASSQRSISPTDTQYF	TGTGCCAGCAGCCAACGTTCTATAAGTCCCACAGATACGCAGTATTTT
.	15	.	TRBV7-2	TRBJ1-3	CASSPQGGPGNTIYF	TGTGCCAGCAGCCCCCAAGGGGGACCTGGAAACACCATATATTTT
.	13	.	TRBV9	TRBJ2-7	CASSPGTENEQYF	TGTGCCAGCAGCCCCGGGACGGAGAACGAGCAGTACTTC
.	11	.	TRBV18	TRBJ2-2	CASSPSGELFF	TGTGCCAGCTCACCAAGTGGGGAGCTGTTTTTT
.	16	TRBD1	TRBV5-1	TRBJ1-1	CASSSGQDIFRTEAFF	TGCGCCAGCAGCTCGGGACAGGACATTTTTAGGACTGAAGCTTTCTTT
.	11	.	TRBV2	TRBJ2-7	CASSSPYEQYF	TGTGCCAGCAGTTCCCCCTACGAGCAGTACTTC
.	16	.	TRBV4-2	TRBJ2-3	CASSQENRGGTDTQYF	TGTGCCAGCAGCCAAGAGAATAGGGGAGGCACAGATACGCAGTATTTT
.	15	TRBD1	TRBV9	TRBJ1-2	CASSVGDRVYYGYTF	TGTGCCAGCAGCGTAGGGGACAGGGTGTACTATGGCTACACCTTC
.	11	.	TRBV2	TRBJ2-5	CASSLGETQYF	TGTGCCAGCAGTTTAGGAGAGACCCAGTACTTC
.	15	.	TRBV6-1	TRBJ2-7	CASSSQGVSSYEQYF	TGTGCCAGCTCCTCCCAGGGCGTAAGCTCCTACGAGCAGTACTTC
.	15	TRBD2	TRBV11-1	TRBJ2-1	CASSSGLAVNNEQFF	TGTGCCAGCAGCTCGGGACTAGCGGTTAACAATGAGCAGTTCTTC
.	17	.	TRBV7-2	TRBJ2-2	CASSLGGLASGTGELFF	TGTGCCAGCAGCTTAGGGGGGCTAGCGTCGGGCACCGGGGAGCTGTTTTTT
.	15	.	TRBV4-2	TRBJ1-2	CASSQDIGSSYGYTF	TGTGCCAGCAGCCAAGATATTGGAAGTAGCTATGGCTACACCTTC
.	14	TRBD1	TRBV5-1	TRBJ2-1	CASSSSRDRFEQFF	TGCGCCAGCAGCTCGTCCCGGGACAGGTTTGAGCAGTTCTTC
.	12	.	TRBV7-2	TRBJ2-1	CASSSPPGEQFF	TGTGCCAGCAGCTCCCCCCCCGGGGAGCAGTTCTTC
.	16	TRBD2	TRBV30	TRBJ2-1	CAWSVRWSGVINEQFF	TGTGCCTGGAGTGTTAGGTGGAGCGGGGTAATCAATGAGCAGTTCTTC
.	13	.	TRBV2	TRBJ2-2	CASRVAGVGELFF	TGTGCCAGCAGGGTCGCCGGGGTCGGGGAGCTGTTTTTT
.	15	TRBD2	TRBV5-1	TRBJ2-3	CASSAAGRGADTQYF	TGCGCCAGCAGCGCGGCAGGGCGGGGGGCAGATACGCAGTATTTT
.	16	.	TRBV5-4	TRBJ2-2	CASSRLVGRNTGELFF	TGTGCCAGCAGCAGGCTCGTGGGGAGGAACACCGGGGAGCTGTTTTTT
.	15	TRBD1	TRBV7-9	TRBJ2-7	CASSLRTGQPYEQYF	TGTGCCAGCAGCCTGCGTACGGGACAGCCCTACGAGCAGTACTTC
.	16	TRBD1	TRBV5-1	TRBJ2-3	CASSSGQGGRTDTQYF	TGCGCCAGCAGCTCAGGACAGGGCGGTAGAACAGATACGCAGTATTTT
.	16	TRBD2	TRBV28	TRBJ2-3	CASSFTLAGGPDTQYF	TGTGCCAGCAGTTTTACTCTAGCGGGAGGGCCTGATACGCAGTATTTT
.	15	.	TRBV7-2	TRBJ1-5	CATNPLGISNQPQHF	TGTGCCACCAACCCACTGGGAATCAGCAATCAGCCCCAGCATTTT
.	16	TRBD1	TRBV4-2	TRBJ2-7	CASSQELGQGPYEQYF	TGTGCCAGCAGCCAAGAACTGGGACAGGGACCCTACGAGCAGTACTTC
.	14	.	TRBV5-6	TRBJ2-7	CASSLPTGSYEQYF	TGTGCCAGCAGCCTACCGACAGGCTCCTACGAGCAGTACTTC
.	12	.	TRBV2	TRBJ1-5	CASSRTQAPQHF	TGTGCCAGCAGTCGGACACAGGCGCCCCAGCATTTT
.	15	.	TRBV7-3	TRBJ1-6	CASSLTAGANSPLHF	TGTGCCAGCAGCTTAACCGCGGGGGCAAATTCACCCCTCCACTTT
.	11	.	TRBV7-9	TRBJ2-1	CASSAYNEQFF	TGTGCCAGCAGCGCGTACAATGAGCAGTTCTTC
.	13	.	TRBV2	TRBJ2-5	CATLGAVQETQYF	TGTGCCACCCTAGGGGCGGTCCAAGAGACCCAGTACTTC
.	14	.	TRBV7-2	TRBJ2-2	CASSPRMNTGELFF	TGTGCCAGCAGCCCCCGAATGAACACCGGGGAGCTGTTTTTT
.	16	.	TRBV6-1	TRBJ2-6	CASSVLGLSGANVLTF	TGTGCCAGCAGTGTACTAGGTCTCTCTGGGGCCAACGTCCTGACTTTC
.	12	.	TRBV5-4	TRBJ1-6	CASSLEDSPLHF	TGTGCCAGCAGCTTGGAGGACTCACCCCTCCACTTT
.	16	TRBD1	TRBV18	TRBJ1-2	CASSPTGTGDNYGYTF	TGTGCCAGCTCACCAACCGGGACAGGGGATAACTATGGCTACACCTTC
.	15	TRBD2	TRBV5-1	TRBJ2-2	CASSFGGGDTGELFF	TGCGCCAGCAGCTTTGGCGGGGGGGACACCGGGGAGCTGTTTTTT
.	16	TRBD2	TRBV7-2	TRBJ2-1	CASSISGGQAYNEQFF	TGTGCCAGCAGCATTAGCGGGGGGCAAGCCTACAATGAGCAGTTCTTC
.	17	.	TRBV25-1	TRBJ2-7	CASSETLLYTDRSEQYF	TGTGCCAGCAGTGAAACCCTACTATACACGGACAGAAGCGAGCAGTACTTC
.	13	.	TRBV5-1	TRBJ2-1	CASSLERINEQFF	TGCGCCAGCAGCTTGGAACGGATAAATGAGCAGTTCTTC
.	16	TRBD1	TRBV18	TRBJ2-1	CASSAYRGEGDNEQFF	TGTGCCAGCTCAGCTTACAGGGGTGAGGGGGACAATGAGCAGTTCTTC
.	12	TRBD2	TRBV14	TRBJ2-4	CASSQASGRQYF	TGTGCCAGCAGCCAAGCGAGCGGGAGGCAGTACTTC
once	14	.	TRBV5-1	TRBJ1-1	CASSLEGLNTEAFF	TGCGCCAGCAGCTTAGAGGGTCTGAACACTGAAGCTTTCTTT
.	15	.	TRBV5-4	TRBJ2-6	CASSFSGRGANVLTF	TGTGCCAGCAGCTTTTCTGGGCGCGGGGCCAACGTCCTGACTTTC
.	15	.	TRBV5-1	TRBJ1-1	CASSSYTGRNTEAFF	TGCGCCAGCAGCTCCTACACGGGCCGGAACACTGAAGCTTTCTTT
.	17	.	TRBV4-1	TRBJ2-4	CASSQDPRDQAKNIQYF	TGCGCCAGCAGCCAAGATCCGCGGGACCAAGCCAAAAACATTCAGTACTTC